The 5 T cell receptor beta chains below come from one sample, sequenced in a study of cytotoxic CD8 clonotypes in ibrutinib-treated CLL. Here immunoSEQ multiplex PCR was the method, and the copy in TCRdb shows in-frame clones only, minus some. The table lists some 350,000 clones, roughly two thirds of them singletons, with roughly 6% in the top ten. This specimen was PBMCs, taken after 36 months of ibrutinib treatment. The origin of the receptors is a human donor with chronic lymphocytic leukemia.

The CDR3 coding sequence is TGTGCCATCAGTGACTCAGTAGCGGGAGTGGTCGGAGAGACCCAGTACTTC. This codes for CAISDSVAGVVGETQYF. The chain carries TRBV10-3 and TRBJ2-5; 9 bases match TRBD2. This CDR3 has 17 residues. The V gene end was trimmed by 3 bases and the J gene end by 4 bases; junction bases not matched to a gene: 12. From germline, CDR1 is ENHRY and CDR2 SYGVKD.

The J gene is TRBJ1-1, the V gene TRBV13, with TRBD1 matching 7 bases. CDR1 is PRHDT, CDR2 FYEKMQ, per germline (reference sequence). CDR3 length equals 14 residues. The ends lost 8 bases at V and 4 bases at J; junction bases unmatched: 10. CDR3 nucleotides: TGTGCCAGCGACTTCAGGGGGGTGGGCACTGAAGCTTTCTTT. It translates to CASDFRGVGTEAFF.

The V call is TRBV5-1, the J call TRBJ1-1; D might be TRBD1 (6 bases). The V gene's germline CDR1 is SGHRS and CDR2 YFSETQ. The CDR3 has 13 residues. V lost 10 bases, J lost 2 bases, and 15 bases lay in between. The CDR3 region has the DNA TGCGCCCACCCGGGGGGCAGCAACACTGAAGCTTTCTTT. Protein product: CAHPGGSNTEAFF. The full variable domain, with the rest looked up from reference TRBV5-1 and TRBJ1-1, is KAGVTQTPRYLIKTRGQQVTLSCSPISGHRSVSWYQQTPGQGLQFLFEYFSETQRNKGNFPGRFSGRQFSNSRSEMNVSTLELGDSALYLCAHPGGSNTEAFFGQGTRLTVV.

CDR3 protein: CASRLEVRAYNSPLHF. For the CDR3, the DNA is TGTGCCAGCAGGCTCGAAGTGAGGGCGTATAATTCACCCCTCCACTTT. The V and J genes are TRBV27 and TRBJ1-6; no firm D call. Germline loops: CDR1 MNHEY, CDR2 SMNVEV (reference sequence). V dropped 6 bases and J dropped 4 bases, with 16 bases sitting between them. The CDR3 has 16 residues.

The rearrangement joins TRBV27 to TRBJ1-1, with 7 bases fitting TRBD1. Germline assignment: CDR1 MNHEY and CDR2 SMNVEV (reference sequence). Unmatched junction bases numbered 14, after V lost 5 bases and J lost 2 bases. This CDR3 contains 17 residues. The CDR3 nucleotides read TGTGCCAGCAGTACGTACAGGGGCCTTCATAGAAACACTGAAGCTTTCTTT. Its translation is CASSTYRGLHRNTEAFF.